These T cell receptor beta chains were read from a single sample in a study of HIV-infected children after antiretroviral therapy interruption. TCRdb itself ran the 3' RACE reads through MiXCR, one entry per CDR3 protein. Here the sample spans about 46,000 distinct CDR3 sequences, about 4.3% being singletons. The input for sequencing was CD45RA+ CD4+ T cells from PBMCs, pooled from several time points, taken from a donor given antiretroviral therapy, either interrupted or continuous. The receptors were sampled from a pool of human donors with HIV. Both conserved end residues are part of each CDR3. The D gene is left open where the match is weak. Not every row has a clone size; where given, it reads once, few, many or a size class.

d_gene,v_gene,abundance,j_gene,len,CDR3aa,CDR3nt
NA,TRBV12-3/TRBV12-4,many,TRBJ2-2,12,CASSPLTGELFF,TGTGCCAGCAGTCCCCTCACCGGGGAGCTGTTTTTT
NA,TRBV19,medium-sized,TRBJ1-2,13,CASSMTPNYGYTF,TGTGCCAGTAGTATGACACCTAACTATGGCTACACCTTC
NA,TRBV4-1,few,TRBJ1-2,14,CASSQDSTNYGYTF,TGCGCCAGCAGCCAAGATTCCACTAACTATGGCTACACCTTC
NA,TRBV4-3,NA,TRBJ1-6,17,CASSPGGQSSYNSPLHF,TGCGCCAGCAGCCCGGGAGGGCAGAGCTCCTATAATTCACCCCTCCACTTT
NA,TRBV28,many,TRBJ1-2,12,CASRGSNYGYTF,TGTGCCAGCCGGGGGTCTAACTATGGCTACACCTTC
NA,TRBV29-1,many,TRBJ2-1,14,CSVERTRSYNEQFF,TGCAGTGTTGAGCGGACGAGGTCCTACAATGAGCAGTTCTTC
TRBD2,TRBV4-1,many,TRBJ2-2,16,CASSQGSGVNTGELFF,TGCGCCAGCAGCCAAGGTAGCGGGGTGAACACCGGGGAGCTGTTTTTT
NA,TRBV12-3/TRBV12-4,many,TRBJ2-7,15,CASRKVAIGSYEQYF,TGTGCCAGCAGGAAGGTCGCGATCGGGTCCTACGAGCAGTACTTC
TRBD1,TRBV5-1,few,TRBJ2-1,16,CASSRVSGTGYNEQFF,TGCGCCAGCAGTCGAGTCTCCGGGACAGGGTACAATGAGCAGTTCTTC
NA,TRBV20-1,many,TRBJ1-6,13,CSARTPPNSPLHF,TGCAGTGCTAGGACACCCCCTAATTCACCCCTCCACTTT
TRBD1,TRBV23-1,many,TRBJ1-6,17,CASSHQDRSSYNSPLHF,TGCGCCAGCAGTCATCAGGACAGGAGCTCCTATAATTCACCCCTCCACTTT
NA,TRBV11-3,many,TRBJ2-2,13,CASSLEDTGELFF,TGTGCCAGCAGCTTAGAGGACACCGGGGAGCTGTTTTTT
NA,TRBV11-2,few,TRBJ2-1,13,CASSLELSGEQFF,TGTGCCAGCAGCTTAGAGCTGTCAGGGGAGCAGTTCTTC
NA,TRBV10-3,few,TRBJ2-1,11,CAIEVSGRRVF,TGTGCCATCGAAGTTTCGGGCCGCCGGGTCTTC
TRBD1,TRBV6-1,NA,TRBJ2-7,14,CASSAGQKGYEQYF,TGTGCCAGCAGTGCGGGACAGAAGGGCTACGAGCAGTACTTC
TRBD1,TRBV7-2,many,TRBJ2-2,13,CASSRQGSEELFF,TGTGCCAGCTCCAGACAGGGGTCGGAGGAGCTGTTTTTT
NA,TRBV3-1,few,TRBJ1-3,14,CASSLDPHGNTIYF,TGTGCCAGCAGCCTCGATCCCCATGGAAACACCATATATTTT
NA,TRBV23-1,many,TRBJ1-5,12,CASSRTAGVSHF,TGCGCCAGCAGTAGAACCGCAGGGGTCTCGCATTTT
NA,TRBV6-2/TRBV6-3,many,TRBJ2-1,16,CASSSRGVQSYNEQFF,TGTGCCAGCAGTTCCCGGGGCGTACAGTCCTACAATGAGCAGTTCTTC
TRBD2,TRBV12-3/TRBV12-4,many,TRBJ2-1,18,CASSRSDRGLAGVEEQFF,TGTGCCAGCAGTCGCTCGGACAGGGGACTAGCGGGGGTGGAGGAGCAGTTCTTC
NA,TRBV2,few,TRBJ1-1,15,CASSEQGPLNTEAFF,TGTGCCAGCAGTGAACAGGGACCCCTGAACACTGAAGCTTTCTTT
TRBD1,TRBV19,few,TRBJ1-5,15,CASSSLGTGNQPQHF,TGTGCCAGTAGTTCCCTGGGGACAGGTAATCAGCCCCAGCATTTT